What follows are 27 T cell receptor beta chains derived from one specimen sequenced in a study of identical twins. One entry per CDR3 protein, called by TCRdb with MiXCR from the 5' RACE reads. The sample has hundreds of thousands of distinct CDR3 sequences; 20% to 25% are singletons. This same sample was also part of a study on T cells expressing NK-cell markers.

Sample: PBMCs. These receptor sequences come from a woman aged 18-29 years in good health.

This clonotype was seen repeatedly, ten times or more. The chain has TRBV29-1 and TRBJ2-1; 11 positions match TRBD2. The CDR3 covers 16 residues. CDR1 and CDR2 (germline): SQVTM, ANQGSEA. V lost 3 bases and J lost 7; bases outside the gene matches: 11. The CDR3 bases are TGCAGCGTTGACGGCGTTAGCGGGAGGGCCGTAAATGAGCAGTTCTTC. It yields the protein CSVDGVSGRAVNEQFF.

The chain joins TRBV5-1 to TRBJ2-7, with D possibly TRBD2 on 5 matching bases. The CDR3 has 15 residues. Germline V lookup: CDR1 SGHRS, CDR2 YFSETQ. Trimming removed 0 bases at V and 5 bases at J, with 15 bases between. This CDR3 is CASSLGHPVGDEQYF. The CDR3 nucleotides read TGCGCCAGCAGCTTGGGACATCCCGTGGGAGACGAGCAGTACTTC.

The chain has TRBV29-1 and TRBJ2-2, with D possibly TRBD1 on 5 matching bases. CDR1 is SQVTM and CDR2 is ANQGSEA in the germline V gene. The V gene lost 3 bases and the J gene lost 3 bases, with 8 bases spanning the gap. The CDR3 runs to 13 residues. This CDR3 is CSVDDSYTGELFF. The CDR3 coding sequence is TGCAGCGTTGACGACAGCTACACCGGGGAGCTGTTTTTT.

The CDR3 nucleotides read TGTGCCAGCAGCTGGGGCGGGGGCGGTTCTGGGGCCAACGTCCTGACTTTC. This gives the protein CASSWGGGGSGANVLTF. V is TRBV11-2 and J is TRBJ2-6; perhaps TRBD2 as D (7 bases). The germline V gene has CDR1 SGHAT and CDR2 FQNNGV. The CDR3 has 17 residues. Trimming stripped 4 bases from V and 1 base from J, with 14 bases between. Drawing the rest from reference TRBV11-2 and TRBJ2-6, the complete variable domain is EAGVAQSPRYKIIEKRQSVAFWCNPISGHATLYWYQQILGQGPKLLIQFQNNGVVDDSQLPKDRFSAERLKGVDSTLKIQPAKLEDSAVYLCASSWGGGGSGANVLTFGAGSRLTVL.

The gene calls are TRBV12-3 or TRBV12-4 and TRBJ2-3, with D perhaps matching TRBD2 (5 bases). CDR3 length equals 21 residues. With 3 bases removed from V and 1 base from J, the gap between germline ends came to 29 bases. The CDR3, as DNA: TGTGCCAGCAGTTTCCCCCAAAGAAGCTCCCTACGGACTCCTCGCACAGATACGCAGTATTTT. It encodes CASSFPQRSSLRTPRTDTQYF.

The rearrangement joins TRBV4-3 to TRBJ2-2; D possibly uses TRBD1 or TRBD2 (5 bases each). The germline V gene has CDR1 LGHNA and CDR2 YSLEER. This CDR3 is built from 18 residues. V was pared by 0 bases and J by 0 bases, with 14 bases between. Here the CDR3 reads CASSQDLGTPANTGELFF. CDR3 nucleotide sequence: TGCGCCAGCAGCCAAGATTTGGGGACCCCAGCGAACACCGGGGAGCTGTTTTTT.

This clonotype appeared a few times. The genes are TRBV29-1 and TRBJ1-1; no firm D call. The CDR3 has 12 amino acids. The germline V gene encodes CDR1 SQVTM and CDR2 ANQGSEA. V was trimmed by 3 bases and J by 1 base, leaving 6 bases between them. CDR3 loop: CSVDPWNTEAFF. CDR3 sequence (DNA): TGCAGCGTTGACCCCTGGAACACTGAAGCTTTCTTT.

The chain uses TRBV2 and TRBJ2-3; 9 positions agree with TRBD1. J gave up 7 bases and V 9 bases, and 8 bases lay outside the gene matches. This CDR3 spans 13 amino acids. The V gene's germline CDR1 is SNHLY and CDR2 FYNNEI. The CDR3 spells CARGQGYPNTQYF. CDR3 in DNA: TGTGCCAGGGGACAGGGCTACCCCAATACGCAGTATTTT.

A few counts support this clonotype. This chain uses TRBV29-1 with TRBJ2-5; D is ambiguous. The V end was cut by 7 bases, the J end by 0 bases, with 12 bases between. The CDR3 has 13 amino acids. Looked up from germline, CDR1 is SQVTM and CDR2 is ANQGSEA. The CDR3 region is CSGQRSYQETQYF. CDR3 coding DNA: TGCAGCGGGCAGAGGTCGTACCAAGAGACCCAGTACTTC.

This clonotype has only a few counts. The V call is TRBV12-5, the J call TRBJ2-5; TRBD2 aligns across 14 bases. This CDR3 is built from 16 residues. Trimming took 6 bases from V and 5 from J; bases not matched to a gene: 8. Germline-derived CDR1 and CDR2 are LGHNT and FRNRAP. CDR3 coding DNA: TGTGCTAGTGGCGTCGGGACTAGCGGGAGAGGGGAGACCCAGTACTTC. Translation: CASGVGTSGRGETQYF.

The rearrangement links TRBV5-1 to TRBJ2-3, with TRBD2 matching 7 bases. Germline CDR1 SGHRS, CDR2 YFSETQ. This CDR3 has 15 amino acids. V lost 0 bases to trimming and J lost 8 bases; unmatched junction nucleotides: 9. CDR3 coding DNA: TGCGCCAGCAGCTTGGCTAGCGGACGGGAGTCTACGCAGTATTTT. Its translation is CASSLASGRESTQYF. Full variable domain (outside the CDR3, taken from reference TRBV5-1 and TRBJ2-3): KAGVTQTPRYLIKTRGQQVTLSCSPISGHRSVSWYQQTPGQGLQFLFEYFSETQRNKGNFPGRFSGRQFSNSRSEMNVSTLELGDSALYLCASSLASGRESTQYFGPGTRLTVL.

The gene calls are TRBV19 and TRBJ1-2; D call uncertain. The CDR3 has 13 amino acids. Germline lookup yields CDR1 LNHDA and CDR2 SQIVND (reference sequence). V gave up 5 bases and J gave up 10 bases, with 17 bases separating them. The CDR3 DNA follows: TGTGCCAGTAGTCCAAGGGTCCTGTTAACCTACACCTTC. Translated, it gives CASSPRVLLTYTF.

V and J are TRBV5-1 and TRBJ2-5, with 10 bases fitting TRBD1. This CDR3 contains 14 residues. The germline V gene has CDR1 SGHRS and CDR2 YFSETQ. The J segment lost 5 bases and the V segment lost 6 bases, leaving 7 bases of the junction unmatched. CDR3 sequence reads: CASTWDRGLETQYF. CDR3 coding DNA: TGCGCCAGCACTTGGGACAGGGGTTTGGAGACCCAGTACTTC. Based on the CDR3 plus reference TRBV5-1 and TRBJ2-5, the full variable domain is KAGVTQTPRYLIKTRGQQVTLSCSPISGHRSVSWYQQTPGQGLQFLFEYFSETQRNKGNFPGRFSGRQFSNSRSEMNVSTLELGDSALYLCASTWDRGLETQYFGPGTRLLVL.

This clonotype was seen more than once but under ten times. This chain joins TRBV14 and TRBJ2-1, with 11 bases fitting TRBD2. V lost 3 bases, J lost 10 bases, and 14 bases stayed unmatched. There are 17 residues in the CDR3. The germline CDR1 and CDR2 sequences are SGHDN and FVKESK. The CDR3 nucleotides read TGTGCCAGCAGCCATCACCCTCCGGGACTAGCGGTCGGGGAGCAGTTCTTC. Residues: CASSHHPPGLAVGEQFF.

The chain carries TRBV15 and TRBJ2-2; D may be TRBD2 (7 bases). The CDR3 length is 14 residues. Germline V CDR1 and CDR2: LNHNV, YYDKDF (reference sequence). V was trimmed by 6 bases and J by 2 bases, leaving 10 bases between them. DNA of the CDR3: TGTGCCACCAGGGCGGGGGCCAACACCGGGGAGCTGTTTTTT. It codes for CATRAGANTGELFF.

The J gene is TRBJ2-1, the V gene TRBV20-1; the match to TRBD2 covers 8 bases. Germline V gene sequence: CDR1 DFQATT, CDR2 SNEGSKA (reference sequence). The CDR3 length is 14 residues. The V gene end was trimmed by 5 bases and the J gene end by 8 bases; junction bases not matched to a gene: 11. The CDR3 region is CSASSVAGPDEQFF. In DNA form, the CDR3 reads TGCAGTGCTTCCTCGGTAGCGGGACCGGATGAGCAGTTCTTC.

This clonotype was picked up many times. This chain uses TRBV29-1 with TRBJ2-3, with 8 bases identical to TRBD2. CDR3 length: 14 residues. Trimming took 8 bases from V and 0 from J; bases not matched to a gene: 7. Per germline, CDR1 SQVTM and CDR2 ANQGSEA. The CDR3 sequence is CSSVAGRSTDTQYF. CDR3 DNA: TGCAGCTCCGTAGCGGGAAGAAGCACAGATACGCAGTATTTT.

Ten or more counts support this clonotype. The chain recombines TRBV27 with TRBJ2-5, with D maybe TRBD1 (7 bases). The V end lost 2 bases, the J end lost 5 bases, and 21 bases lay between the germline ends. Germline V lookup: CDR1 MNHEY, CDR2 SMNVEV (reference sequence). This CDR3 has 17 amino acids. CDR3 in amino acids: CASSLRRDSAERETQYF. CDR3 DNA: TGTGCCAGCAGTTTAAGGCGGGACAGCGCCGAGCGGGAGACCCAGTACTTC.

The sample holds many counts of this clonotype. This chain uses TRBV10-1 with TRBJ1-1; D not resolved. The CDR3 length is 13 residues. CDR1 and CDR2 (germline): WNHNN, SYGVQD (reference sequence). V was trimmed by 2 bases and J by 11 bases, leaving 15 bases between them. This CDR3 is CASSERVASGAFF. CDR3 DNA sequence: TGCGCCAGCAGTGAGAGAGTGGCCAGTGGGGCTTTCTTT.

The chain couples TRBV3-1 to TRBJ2-7; 7 bases align to TRBD2. Looked up from germline, CDR1 is LGHDT and CDR2 is YNNKEL (reference sequence). This CDR3 is 14 amino acids long. With 4 bases clipped from V and 1 base from J, the junction kept 4 bases outside the gene matches. CDR3 region: CASSPLAPSYEQYF. The CDR3 nucleotides are TGTGCCAGCAGCCCACTAGCGCCATCCTACGAGCAGTACTTC.

J is TRBJ2-7 and V is TRBV7-2, with TRBD1 matching over 7 bases. This CDR3 is 15 amino acids long. Germline assignment: CDR1 SGHTA and CDR2 FQGNSA. Trimming at V came to 5 bases and at J to 0 bases, leaving 7 bases not matched to a gene. The CDR3 DNA is TGTGCCAGCAGCCGCTGGACAGGCCGCTCCTACGAGCAGTACTTC. It encodes CASSRWTGRSYEQYF.

The chain combines TRBV9 with TRBJ2-1; maybe TRBD1 (6 bases). Germline loops: CDR1 SGDLS, CDR2 YYNGEE. This CDR3 is 15 amino acids long. The V gene lost 4 bases and the J gene lost 2 bases, with 13 bases spanning the gap. CDR3 nucleotide sequence: TGTGCCAGCAGCCCCCCAACAGGGCCCTACAATGAGCAGTTCTTC. Residues: CASSPPTGPYNEQFF.

This rearrangement joins TRBV20-1 to TRBJ2-7, with D possibly matching TRBD1 (7 bases). Deletions cut 7 bases from V and 6 bases from J, with 16 bases between. The CDR3 runs 12 residues. Germline CDR1 DFQATT, CDR2 SNEGSKA (reference sequence). The CDR3 DNA sequence: TGCAGTGGGAGGGGACAGTTCTTCGAGCAGTACTTC. The encoded protein is CSGRGQFFEQYF.

This clonotype turned up a few times. The V gene is TRBV12-5, the J gene TRBJ1-1; possibly TRBD1 for D (5 bases). Looked up from germline, CDR1 is LGHNT and CDR2 is FRNRAP. This CDR3 is built from 16 residues. Trimming took 3 bases from V and 4 from J, leaving 18 bases between them. The CDR3 region is CASGFPKQGVGTEAFF. CDR3 nucleotide sequence: TGTGCTAGTGGTTTCCCCAAGCAGGGAGTAGGCACTGAAGCTTTCTTT. Variable domain in full (rest from reference TRBV12-5 and TRBJ1-1): DARVTQTPRHKVTEMGQEVTMRCQPILGHNTVFWYRQTMMQGLELLAYFRNRAPLDDSGMPKDRFSAEMPDATLATLKIQPSEPRDSAVYFCASGFPKQGVGTEAFFGQGTRLTVV.

V and J are TRBV5-1 and TRBJ2-1; 11 bases map to TRBD2. The J segment lost 4 bases and the V segment lost 4 bases, leaving 4 bases of the junction unmatched. The CDR3 sequence is 15 residues long. Germline V CDR1 and CDR2: SGHRS, YFSETQ. This CDR3 reads CASSQSSGGYNEQFF. The CDR3 DNA is TGCGCCAGCAGCCAATCTAGCGGGGGGTACAATGAGCAGTTCTTC.

DNA of the CDR3: TGTGCCAGCAGTCCCGGGACCACCCAGCATTTT. Protein: CASSPGTTQHF. The chain links TRBV12-3 or TRBV12-4 to TRBJ1-5; TRBD1 might be the D (5 bases). The CDR3 covers 11 residues. V lost 5 bases, J lost 11 bases, and 10 bases lay in between.

This chain uses TRBV10-3 with TRBJ2-2; TRBD1 matches at 9 bases. Germline CDR1 is ENHRY and CDR2 is SYGVKD. J was trimmed by 6 bases and V by 5 bases; bases with no gene match: 13. CDR3 length: 17 amino acids. CDR3 coding DNA: TGTGCCATCAGTTTCCCCCCGGGACAGGGATTACCCGGGGAGCTGTTTTTT. Translated: CAISFPPGQGLPGELFF.